This TCR beta chain comes out of a study of blood T cell repertoires in COVID-19. About the research overall: COVID-19 samples collected from the United States, Italy and Spain covered acute and convalescent phases.

In the authors' workflow: Nucleated cell counts were estimated from reference gene primer amplification. Clones were read by immunoSEQ multiplex PCR, and TCRdb kept only the in-frame ones, dropping some. The DNA was the basis for D and trimming; V, J and clone size are from that table. The data hold approximately 230,000 clones, with approximately 90% observed a single time. The CDR3 covers 17 residues. V lost 4 bases to trimming and J lost 0 bases; unmatched junction nucleotides: 10. Per the germline V gene, CDR1 is SGHTA and CDR2 is FQGTGA. Sequenced: peripheral blood. The TCR was taken from a man aged 18 to 30 with active or convalescent COVID-19. The rearrangement links TRBV7-3 to TRBJ1-1; 8 nucleotides align to TRBD1. The CDR3: CASSSRGRGPMNTEAFF. The CDR3 nucleotides read TGTGCCAGCAGCTCGCGGGGCAGGGGGCCGATGAACACTGAAGCTTTCTTT.